The 21 T cell receptor beta chains below come from one sample, sequenced in a study of shared clonotypes between healthy human individuals. Produced via immunoSEQ multiplex PCR; TCRdb's table is partial and in-frame only. Of about 1.1 million clones in the sample, about 84% are singletons; the top ten hold under 0.6%. Material for sequencing was memory CD4+ T cells from PBMCs. The subset is: CD45RA-negative fraction. Receptors were obtained from a man between 18 and 29 years old in good health. Some clones in this sample may be carry-over from other donors' samples.

J is TRBJ2-1 and V is TRBV27, with D possibly TRBD2 on 6 matching bases. In germline, CDR1 is MNHEY, CDR2 SMNVEV (reference sequence). With 6 bases removed from V and 8 bases from J, the gap between germline ends came to 20 bases. The CDR3 consists of 15 residues. The chain's CDR3 is CASSSYNGSLYEQFF. The CDR3 DNA follows: TGTGCCAGCAGCTCCTATAACGGGAGCCTCTATGAGCAGTTCTTC.

J is TRBJ1-2 and V is TRBV25-1; the match to TRBD1 covers 7 bases. This CDR3 has 16 amino acids. V was clipped by 3 bases and J by 7 bases; unmatched bases: 14. CDR1 and CDR2 from the germline V gene are MGHDK and SYGVNS. The CDR3 protein is CASSDLPGQAICGYTF. Written as DNA, the CDR3 is TGTGCCAGCAGTGATCTCCCCGGACAGGCTATCTGTGGCTACACCTTC.

The rearrangement uses TRBV4-1 and TRBJ1-4; tentative D call: TRBD1 (5 bases). This CDR3 has 16 amino acids. Germline lookup yields CDR1 MGHRA and CDR2 YSYEKL. V was trimmed by 0 bases and J by 6 bases, leaving 14 bases between them. CDR3 protein: CASSQDGAGQYEKLFF. The CDR3 DNA reads TGCGCCAGCAGCCAAGATGGAGCAGGGCAGTATGAAAAACTGTTTTTT.

A remark on this clone: Within the sample, other DNA sequences also encode this same CDR3. The chain links TRBV18 to TRBJ2-5, with 10 bases that match TRBD2. V trimming: 3 bases; J trimming: 2 bases; junction bases outside the gene matches: 3. The V gene's germline CDR1 is KGHSH and CDR2 LQKENI. The CDR3 is 15 amino acids. CDR3 residues: CASSPLLAGQETQYF. The CDR3 coding sequence is TGTGCCAGCTCACCGTTACTAGCGGGACAAGAGACCCAGTACTTC.

The chain recombines TRBV29-1 with TRBJ2-7, with 8 nucleotides matching TRBD1. The V segment lost 7 bases and the J segment 9 bases; nucleotides outside the gene matches: 11. This CDR3 is 12 amino acids long. Germline CDR1 reads SQVTM; CDR2 reads ANQGSEA. The CDR3: CSASGTGTRQYF. The CDR3 DNA is TGCAGCGCATCCGGGACAGGCACGAGGCAGTACTTC.

The chain recombines TRBV10-3 with TRBJ2-7, with D perhaps matching TRBD2 (8 bases). The CDR3 length is 14 residues. V was cut by 8 bases and J by 2 bases, with 16 bases left in between. Germline V gene data show CDR1 as ENHRY and CDR2 as SYGVKD. The CDR3 region has the DNA TGTGCCATCCGGGAGGGGGCGCGAACCTACGAGCAGTACTTC. Amino acid sequence: CAIREGARTYEQYF.

To note about this clone: This may be a read error, as it is one base from a much larger clone. This chain uses TRBV7-2 with TRBJ2-7; D call uncertain. Trimming removed 5 bases at V and 3 bases at J, with 2 bases between. The germline CDR1 and CDR2 sequences are SGHTA and FQGNSA. The CDR3 length is 10 residues. CDR3 sequence reads: CASSLYEQYF. CDR3 bases: TGTGCCAGCAGCCTCTACGAGCAGTACTTC.

This chain joins TRBV5-1 and TRBJ2-2, with D maybe TRBD1 (6 bases). The CDR3 runs to 16 residues. V gave up 3 bases and J gave up 4 bases, with 16 bases separating them. The germline gives CDR1 SGHRS, CDR2 YFSETQ. CDR3 coding DNA: TGCGCCAGCAGCTCGCGAACAGGGTATCGCACCGGGGAGCTGTTTTTT. It specifies CASSSRTGYRTGELFF.

This clone was found a few times. This chain joins TRBV28 and TRBJ1-1; the D is unclear. The CDR3 has 15 residues. The ends were cut back, 2 bases at V and 1 base at J, with 11 bases in the middle. Germline CDR1 and CDR2: MDHEN and SYDVKM. CDR3 protein: CASSLGGMGNTEAFF. The CDR3 DNA is TGTGCCAGCAGTTTAGGAGGGATGGGGAACACTGAAGCTTTCTTT.

This clone turned up a few times. This rearrangement joins TRBV7-2 to TRBJ2-5; tentative D call: TRBD1 (5 bases). Deletions cut 4 bases from V and 2 bases from J, with 11 bases between. The CDR3 is made up of 14 amino acids. The germline V gene has CDR1 SGHTA and CDR2 FQGNSA. CDR3 DNA sequence: TGTGCCAGCAGCTGGACACAGAATCAAGAGACCCAGTACTTC. It translates to CASSWTQNQETQYF.

V gene TRBV5-1 combines with J gene TRBJ2-5; the match to TRBD2 covers 9 bases. The CDR3 sequence is 16 residues long. The germline CDR1 and CDR2 sequences are SGHRS and YFSETQ. Germline trimming cut 0 bases from V and 0 bases from J; bases unmatched to any gene: 3. This CDR3 is CASSLVSGSYQETQYF. In nucleotides, the CDR3 is TGCGCCAGCAGCTTGGTTAGCGGGAGCTACCAAGAGACCCAGTACTTC.

The rearrangement joins TRBV7-9 to TRBJ1-1; D is undetermined. Trimming left V 3 bases short and J 0 bases short, with 5 bases between. Germline V CDR1 and CDR2: SEHNR, FQNEAQ (reference sequence). This CDR3 comprises 13 residues. The CDR3 DNA follows: TGTGCCAGCAGCTTTGGGATGAACACTGAAGCTTTCTTT. Translated: CASSFGMNTEAFF.

This chain uses TRBV28 with TRBJ1-5; D remains ambiguous. The CDR3 sequence is 14 residues long. Germline CDR1 is MDHEN and CDR2 is SYDVKM. The V gene lost 6 bases and the J gene lost 0 bases, with 9 bases spanning the gap. The CDR3 region has the DNA TGTGCCAGCAGACAGTTTTATAGCAATCAGCCCCAGCATTTT. This encodes CASRQFYSNQPQHF.

The chain employs TRBV30 and TRBJ1-2; TRBD1 matches at 8 bases. Losses at the gene ends were 2 bases for V and 8 bases for J; bases not matched to a gene: 10. The germline V gene encodes CDR1 GTSNPN and CDR2 SVGIG (reference sequence). The CDR3 spans 14 residues. In DNA form, the CDR3 reads TGTGCCTGGAGTAACCCAGGGGGCACGTGGGGCTACACCTTC. It codes for CAWSNPGGTWGYTF.

This chain uses TRBV6-1 with TRBJ1-1, with D perhaps TRBD1 (6 bases). The CDR3 is 15 amino acids. V was pared by 0 bases and J by 4 bases, with 12 bases between. Germline V lookup: CDR1 MNHNS, CDR2 SASEGT. In nucleotides, the CDR3 is TGTGCCAGCAGTGAAGCAGGGGGGTATGGCACTGAAGCTTTCTTT. Amino acids: CASSEAGGYGTEAFF.

This clone was seen at least ten times. V gene TRBV28 combines with J gene TRBJ2-7, with TRBD1 matching over 9 bases. Trimming cost V 5 bases and J 4 bases; bases outside gene matches: 12. The CDR3 sequence is 16 residues long. The V gene's germline CDR1 is MDHEN and CDR2 SYDVKM. CDR3 sequence (DNA): TGTGCCAGCAGTCCTCAACTAGGACAGGGGAAGTACGAGCAGTACTTC. It codes for CASSPQLGQGKYEQYF.

Turning to this clone: At one end the junction does not follow the germline gene, possibly because of a read error. J is TRBJ1-1 and V is TRBV20-1; TRBD1 aligns across 11 bases. This CDR3 contains 11 residues. The germline V gene has CDR1 DFQATT and CDR2 SNEGSKA (reference sequence). CDR3 residues: CSARDRGRPVW. The CDR3 bases are TGCAGTGCTAGGGACAGGGGGCGCCCCGTCTGG.

The rearrangement joins TRBV7-2 to TRBJ2-2, with TRBD2 matching 8 bases. V dropped 5 bases and J dropped 7; count of bases not matched to a gene: 9. CDR1 SGHTA and CDR2 FQGNSA come from the germline V gene. The CDR3 totals 15 residues. CDR3 in amino acids: CASSPGTRSVGELFF. The CDR3 nucleotides are TGTGCCAGCAGCCCCGGGACTAGGTCTGTCGGGGAGCTGTTTTTT.

The table lists this clone with a few counts. This chain joins TRBV10-3 and TRBJ1-1, with 8 bases aligning to TRBD1. The CDR3 covers 15 residues. Germline V CDR1 and CDR2: ENHRY, SYGVKD. Trimming removed 6 bases from V and 1 base from J; junction bases left unmatched: 7. In DNA form, the CDR3 reads TGTGCCATCAGGGCGCCAGGGGGCTCGAACACTGAAGCTTTCTTT. It encodes CAIRAPGGSNTEAFF.

The V and J genes are TRBV7-3 and TRBJ2-2, with D uncertain. CDR1 and CDR2 (germline): SGHTA, FQGTGA. The CDR3 length is 13 residues. The V and J ends lost 11 bases and 4 bases respectively, with 14 bases between them. CDR3 amino acids: CARDPRRTGELFF. The CDR3 nucleotides read TGTGCCCGTGACCCCAGGCGCACCGGGGAGCTGTTTTTT.

The chain combines TRBV28 with TRBJ2-3; D gene ambiguous. Germline V CDR1 and CDR2: MDHEN, SYDVKM. The CDR3 is 11 amino acids. V lost 6 bases to trimming and J lost 7 bases, with 8 bases between them. This CDR3 reads CASSTSHTQYF. The CDR3 DNA follows: TGTGCCAGCAGCACCTCGCATACGCAGTATTTT.